The present T cell receptor beta chain was sequenced within a study of cytomegalovirus exposure and HLA in healthy donors. The PCR employed 60 Vbeta primers together with 13 Jbeta primers. Clones were sequenced by immunoSEQ multiplex PCR, and TCRdb holds only the in-frame ones, with some missing. Seen here are under 100,000 clones, over 70% observed once, and the top ten hold roughly 2%. Study-wide results and limits: Association of a missense DCLRE1C variant with TCR beta V- and J-gene trimming was reported in a later analysis.

Turning to this clone: Its antigen is unidentified.

Germline CDR1 reads MNHNY; CDR2 reads SVGAGI (reference sequence). The CDR3 length is 16 residues. With V trimmed by 3 bases and J by 8 bases, 11 bases remained unmatched. Sequenced: PBMCs. The receptor was isolated from a boy aged 5-17 years in good health and CMV-seronegative. The chain links TRBV6-6 to TRBJ2-1, with 9 bases aligning to TRBD2. The CDR3 DNA is TGTGCCAGCAGTTATATTAGCCTAGCGGGGCGCGATGAGCAGTTCTTC. Its protein product is CASSYISLAGRDEQFF.